These T cell receptor beta chains were read from a single sample in a study of blood T cell repertoires in COVID-19. Data came from immunoSEQ multiplex PCR; TCRdb stores just in-frame clones and leaves some out. Of roughly 300,000 clones listed, more than 70% are singletons. Sequencing input: PBMCs or T cells enriched from blood (not recorded which). Receptors originate from a young woman who had recovered from COVID-19. Each CDR3 is given with its conserved first and last residue. D genes are given only for firm matches. Size is omitted from some rows. Given values are once, few, many or a class for expanded clones.

clone_size,d_call,v_call,j_call,cdr3_aa,cdr3_nt
NA,NA,TRBV5-1,TRBJ1-3,CASSPLGVRNTIYF,TGCGCCAGCAGCCCCCTCGGGGTTCGGAACACCATATATTTT
NA,NA,TRBV24-1,TRBJ2-2,CATSDAGSKGTGELFF,TGTGCCACCAGTGACGCCGGGAGTAAGGGGACCGGGGAGCTGTTTTTT
NA,TRBD2,TRBV4-1,TRBJ2-7,CASSRLAGGNEQYF,TGCGCCAGCAGCCGACTAGCGGGGGGAAACGAGCAGTACTTC
NA,NA,TRBV5-1,TRBJ2-5,CASSLGTAQETQYF,TGCGCCAGCAGCTTGGGAACAGCCCAAGAGACCCAGTACTTC
NA,TRBD2,TRBV11-2,TRBJ2-1,CASSSSGGVYNEQFF,TGTGCCAGCAGCTCTAGCGGGGGGGTTTACAATGAGCAGTTCTTC
NA,TRBD1,TRBV19,TRBJ1-6,CASRERARGDSPLHF,TGTGCCAGTAGGGAAAGAGCCAGGGGGGATTCACCCCTCCACTTT
NA,NA,TRBV5-8,TRBJ2-1,CASSLGVVLNEQFF,TGTGCCAGCAGCTTAGGGGTAGTACTCAATGAGCAGTTCTTC
NA,TRBD2,TRBV6-4,TRBJ2-1,CASSWGEGNEQFF,TGTGCCAGCAGTTGGGGGGAGGGGAATGAGCAGTTCTTC
NA,NA,TRBV5-4,TRBJ2-5,CASSRGVFQETQYF,TGTGCCAGCAGCCGCGGGGTCTTCCAAGAGACCCAGTACTTC
NA,NA,TRBV15,TRBJ1-5,CATSSHSNQPQHF,TGTGCCACCAGCAGCCATAGCAATCAGCCCCAGCATTTT
NA,TRBD1,TRBV28,TRBJ1-2,CASSSTGTGYGYTF,TGTGCCAGCAGTTCAACCGGGACAGGGTATGGCTACACCTTC
NA,TRBD1,TRBV7-2,TRBJ1-2,CASSLDTGGATGYTF,TGTGCCAGCAGCTTAGATACAGGGGGCGCGACTGGCTACACCTTC
NA,NA,TRBV7-2,TRBJ1-5,CASSPHGGVGNQPQHF,TGTGCCAGCAGCCCCCATGGAGGAGTTGGCAATCAGCCCCAGCATTTT
once,TRBD1,TRBV18,TRBJ2-1,CASSPTGEYDEQFF,TGTGCCAGCTCACCCACAGGGGAGTACGATGAGCAGTTCTTC
NA,TRBD1,TRBV4-1,TRBJ2-7,CASSQGQGVPEQYF,TGCGCCAGCAGCCAAGGGCAGGGGGTTCCCGAGCAGTACTTC
NA,NA,TRBV29-1,TRBJ2-2,CSVLRQGAGELFF,TGCAGCGTTTTACGGCAGGGCGCCGGGGAGCTGTTTTTT
NA,NA,TRBV6-5,TRBJ2-7,CASRDTHYEQYF,TGTGCCAGCAGGGACACCCACTACGAGCAGTACTTC
NA,TRBD1,TRBV9,TRBJ1-1,CASSVGGTGNTEAFF,TGTGCCAGCAGCGTAGGAGGGACAGGGAACACTGAAGCTTTCTTT
NA,TRBD1,TRBV29-1,TRBJ2-2,CSVSDRVNTGELFF,TGCAGCGTCTCGGACAGGGTGAACACCGGGGAGCTGTTTTTT
NA,NA,TRBV2,TRBJ1-1,CASSEGIGAPRPTEAFF,TGTGCCAGCAGTGAAGGGATAGGGGCGCCGCGCCCCACTGAAGCTTTCTTT
NA,NA,TRBV4-3,TRBJ2-7,CASSQDRHQRDEQYF,TGCGCCAGCAGCCAAGATCGCCATCAGAGGGACGAGCAGTACTTC
NA,NA,TRBV30,TRBJ1-6,CAWGRHNSPLHF,TGTGCCTGGGGCCGTCATAATTCACCCCTCCACTTT